Each of the 10 T cell receptor beta chains below was sequenced from the same sample in a study of T-cell memory formation after mild COVID-19. Using its own MiXCR run on the 5' RACE reads, TCRdb lists one record per CDR3 protein. The table includes around 100,000 distinct CDR3 sequences, 22% detected once. Sequenced: PBMCs or a T cell subset sorted from them (not recorded which). The receptors stem from a young man who had mild COVID-19 (a few samples of this study predate the infection). Cell type and time point are not known.

This clonotype was seen a handful of times. The gene calls are TRBV28 and TRBJ2-5, with D possibly called TRBD1 or TRBD2 (5 bases each). Germline CDR1 is MDHEN and CDR2 is SYDVKM. Trimming removed 5 bases at V and 1 base at J, with 11 bases between. The CDR3 loop spans 14 amino acids. DNA of the CDR3: TGTGCCAGCAGTAACCGGGACGGCCAAGAGACCCAGTACTTC. Amino acids: CASSNRDGQETQYF.

This chain uses TRBV12-3 or TRBV12-4 with TRBJ1-1; D gene unclear. Between the trimmed V and J ends, which lost 5 bases and 0 bases, there was a span of 10 bases. This CDR3 contains 14 residues. The CDR3 protein is CASSPEDLNTEAFF. In DNA form, the CDR3 reads TGTGCCAGCAGTCCCGAGGACTTGAACACTGAAGCTTTCTTT.

This clonotype was picked up many times. The V call is TRBV7-9, the J call TRBJ2-2, with a possible D match to TRBD1 (6 bases). Between the trimmed V and J ends, which lost 6 bases and 3 bases, there was a span of 20 bases. Germline CDR1 reads SEHNR; CDR2 reads FQNEAQ (reference sequence). This CDR3 contains 17 residues. CDR3 residues: CASSPPDSGPYTGELFF. The DNA of the CDR3 is TGTGCCAGCAGTCCACCGGACAGCGGACCGTACACCGGGGAGCTGTTTTTT.

The rearrangement links TRBV7-9 to TRBJ2-2; 9 bases agree with TRBD2. This CDR3 contains 15 residues. J was trimmed by 7 bases and V by 4 bases; bases with no gene match: 7. Germline V gene lookup returns CDR1 SEHNR and CDR2 FQNEAQ (reference sequence). The CDR3 DNA is TGTGCCAGCAGCTCGCAGGGGACTAGCCACGGGGAGCTGTTTTTT. Encoded protein: CASSSQGTSHGELFF.

This clonotype was detected only a few times. The chain has TRBV3-1 and TRBJ2-5, with D perhaps TRBD2 (6 bases). Germline V lookup: CDR1 LGHDT, CDR2 YNNKEL (reference sequence). The CDR3 is 14 residues long. Trimming pared 4 bases from V and 4 bases from J, leaving 13 bases between. The CDR3 loop reads CASSRDWDGETQYF. The DNA of the CDR3 is TGTGCCAGCAGCCGGGACTGGGACGGAGAGACCCAGTACTTC.

This clonotype was picked up a small number of times. This chain links TRBV20-1 with TRBJ2-5; the D is unclear. Germline V gene sequence: CDR1 DFQATT, CDR2 SNEGSKA (reference sequence). CDR3 length equals 16 residues. V shed 0 bases and J shed 0 bases, with 14 bases lying between them. CDR3 coding DNA: TGCAGTGCTAGAGACTTCAGGCGGACCAACCAAGAGACCCAGTACTTC. Translated, it gives CSARDFRRTNQETQYF.

The chain joins TRBV6-2 or TRBV6-3 to TRBJ2-7; 9 bases line up with TRBD1. Germline V gene lookup returns CDR1 MNHEY and CDR2 SVGEGT. The CDR3 runs to 15 residues. V gave up 4 bases and J gave up 1 base; unmatched junction bases: 5. CDR3 in DNA: TGTGCCAGCAGTTGGGGGACAGGGACATCCTACGAGCAGTACTTC. Amino acids: CASSWGTGTSYEQYF.

This clonotype appeared a few times. V usage is TRBV9 and J usage is TRBJ2-5, with D possibly being TRBD1 (6 bases). Germline CDR1 reads SGDLS; CDR2 reads YYNGEE. Trimming shortened V by 3 bases and J by 2 bases, and 17 bases separated the two germline ends. This CDR3 is built from 16 residues. The CDR3 region has the DNA TGTGCCAGCAGCGGGGTACCTTACAGGGAACAAGAGACCCAGTACTTC. Protein: CASSGVPYREQETQYF.

The V call is TRBV29-1, the J call TRBJ2-1; D ambiguous. Germline V lookup: CDR1 SQVTM, CDR2 ANQGSEA. With 3 bases removed from V and 9 bases from J, the gap between germline ends came to 21 bases. The CDR3 totals 15 residues. Here the CDR3 reads CSVERPGSSSGEQFF. CDR3 DNA sequence: TGCAGCGTTGAGCGACCGGGCTCTTCATCTGGTGAGCAGTTCTTC.

In its sample, this clonotype was seen a few times. The chain links TRBV28 to TRBJ2-7, with a possible D match to TRBD1 (6 bases). CDR3 size: 14 residues. Trimming cost V 6 bases and J 2 bases, with 14 bases left between them. The germline gives CDR1 MDHEN, CDR2 SYDVKM. In nucleotides, the CDR3 is TGTGCCAGCAGCTTGGGCAGGGGCCCCTACGAGCAGTACGTC. Translating it yields CASSLGRGPYEQYV.